This T cell receptor (beta chain) appears in the sequencing data of a study of cytomegalovirus exposure and HLA in healthy donors. This clone is a singleton in its sample. PCR involved 60 Vbeta and 13 Jbeta primers. The table came from immunoSEQ multiplex PCR; TCRdb's copy has only in-frame clones and leaves some out. The data show 150,000 to 200,000 clones, with 65% to 75% seen just once and roughly 2.5% held by the top ten. Sample: PBMCs. This receptor was identified in a human donor in good health.

CDR3 region: CASRPAGGEQYF. DNA for the CDR3: TGTGCCAGCAGACCGGCGGGCGGGGAGCAGTACTTC. V usage is TRBV7-6 and J usage is TRBJ2-7, with D possibly matching TRBD2 (5 bases). This CDR3 is built from 12 residues. Trimming left V 6 bases short and J 7 bases short, with 13 bases between. Germline V gene lookup returns CDR1 SGHVS and CDR2 FNYEAQ.